This T cell receptor (beta chain) was sequenced in a study of T cell repertoires in cytomegalovirus infection. The V gene lost 4 bases and the J gene lost 3 bases, with 9 bases spanning the gap. Germline V gives CDR1 SGHNT, CDR2 YENEEA. The CDR3 covers 13 residues. This clonotype was detected a few times. The antigen remains undetermined. TCRdb reprocessed the reads via MiXCR and lists one record per CDR3 protein. The sample shows fewer than 350,000 distinct CDR3 sequences, about 27% of them seen only once. This chain connects TRBV11-3 to TRBJ2-5, with D maybe TRBD1 (5 bases). Sequenced here: cultured PBMCs, sampled from culture after CMV antigen stimulation. This receptor was obtained from a human donor in good health (CMV status not recorded). Some clones in this sample may be carry-over from other donors' samples. CDR3 in DNA: TGTGCCAGCAGCTCCTCCAGGGAAGAGACCCAGTACTTC. It is translated as CASSSSREETQYF. The full variable domain, with the rest looked up from reference TRBV11-3 and TRBJ2-5, is EAGVVQSPRYKIIEKKQPVAFWCNPISGHNTLYWYLQNLGQGPELLIRYENEEAVDDSQLPKDRFSAERLKGVDSTLKIQPAELGDSAVYLCASSSSREETQYFGPGTRLLVL.